Listed here is a single TCR beta chain. Its matching antigen is unknown. The sample holds other DNA sequences that translate to the same CDR3. Clones were sequenced by immunoSEQ multiplex PCR, and TCRdb holds only the in-frame ones, with some missing. The sample holds approximately 2.3 million clones, 85% to 95% seen once. The data were obtained in a study of shared clonotypes between healthy human individuals. General observations from the study: Four donors shared approximately 5% of their naive CD4 clonotypes.

Germline V gives CDR1 MGHDK, CDR2 SYGVNS. The CDR3 contains 12 residues. Trimming removed 6 bases from V and 6 bases from J, with 10 bases in between. Everyone who donated was a Caucasian adult who lived in Nashville, Tennessee. The sequencing sample was made of naive CD4+ T cells from PBMCs. Subset denoted: CD45RA+ positively selected. V and J are TRBV25-1 and TRBJ2-3; D is unresolved. The origin of this receptor is a man between 18 and 35 years old in good health. Some clones in this sample may be carry-over from other donors' samples. The CDR3 loop reads CASRDLGDTQYF. The CDR3 bases are TGTGCCAGCAGGGACCTTGGGGATACGCAGTATTTT. Together with reference TRBV25-1 and TRBJ2-3, the CDR3 gives the full variable domain: EADIYQTPRYLVIGTGKKITLECSQTMGHDKMYWYQQDPGMELHLIHYSYGVNSTEKGDLSSESTVSRIRTEHFPLTLESARPSHTSQYLCASRDLGDTQYFGPGTRLTVL.